This TCR beta chain was sequenced during a study of regulatory T cells in long-lasting Graves disease. This clonotype was seen a handful of times. Its antigen is not known. Time point here: persistent/refractory GD, antithyroid drugs over 5 years with positive TRAb. The TCR library used RNA extracted from PBMCs. Patients met American Thyroid Association criteria for Graves' disease. Germline-derived CDR1 and CDR2 are LNHDA and SQIVND (reference sequence). The CDR3 has 12 residues. V was clipped by 10 bases and J by 7 bases; unmatched bases: 6. General study points: The sample size was small, and this may have reduced accuracy. Thyroid tissue went unexamined; only peripheral blood was analyzed. Persistent disease favored TRBV28, TRBJ1-2 and TRBJ2-5.

The authors built TCR beta libraries using iRepertoire HTBI primers and Arm-PCR of CDR3 regions. TCRdb fed the multiplex PCR reads into MiXCR, producing one record per CDR3 protein. The sample has some 300,000 distinct CDR3 sequences, roughly a fifth seen once. This sample comprised peripheral blood mononuclear cells (PBMCs), obtained when the disease was refractory, from a patient treated with antithyroid drugs. The receptor was isolated from a female donor with Graves disease. V and J are TRBV19 and TRBJ1-5, with 8 nucleotides matching TRBD1. As DNA, the CDR3 is TGTGCCACTCAGGGGGCCGGACAGCCCCAGCATTTT. Its translation is CATQGAGQPQHF.